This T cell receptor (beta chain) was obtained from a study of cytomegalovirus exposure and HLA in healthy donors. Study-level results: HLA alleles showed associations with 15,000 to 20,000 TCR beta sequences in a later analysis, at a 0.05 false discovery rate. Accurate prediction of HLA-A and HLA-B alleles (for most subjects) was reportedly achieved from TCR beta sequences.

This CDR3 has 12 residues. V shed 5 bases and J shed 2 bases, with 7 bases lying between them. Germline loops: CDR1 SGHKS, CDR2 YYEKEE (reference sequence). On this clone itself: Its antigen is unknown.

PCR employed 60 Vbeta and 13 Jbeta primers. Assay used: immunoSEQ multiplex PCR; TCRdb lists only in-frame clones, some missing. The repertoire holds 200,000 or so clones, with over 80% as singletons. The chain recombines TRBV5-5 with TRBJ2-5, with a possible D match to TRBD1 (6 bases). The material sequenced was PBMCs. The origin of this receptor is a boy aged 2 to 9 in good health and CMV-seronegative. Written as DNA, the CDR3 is TGTGCCAGCAGGGACAGACAAGAGACCCAGTACTTC. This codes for CASRDRQETQYF.